These 22 T cell receptor beta chains were sequenced from one sample in a study of graft-versus-host responses after intestinal transplantation. Measured with immunoSEQ multiplex PCR; TCRdb has only the in-frame clones, and not every one. The sample carries approximately 19,000 clones, approximately 70% recorded once. Lymphocytes from graft epithelium and lamina propria were isolated. The source was ileum tissue, collected about 20 days after intestinal transplant. All receptors derive from a human patient who received an intestinal transplant, so some T cells may come from the graft donor.

This clone occurred a few times. V gene TRBV19 combines with J gene TRBJ2-7; D remains unclear. CDR3 length: 13 amino acids. Germline-derived CDR1 and CDR2 are LNHDA and SQIVND (reference sequence). V was shortened by 6 bases and J by 1 base, with 10 bases between the two germline ends. In DNA form, the CDR3 reads TGTGCCAGTAGCAATTTACTATCCTACGAGCAGTACTTC. This encodes CASSNLLSYEQYF. Full variable domain (missing parts from reference TRBV19 and TRBJ2-7): DGGITQSPKYLFRKEGQNVTLSCEQNLNHDAMYWYRQDPGQGLRLIYYSQIVNDFQKGDIAEGYSVSREKKESFPLTVTSAQKNPTAFYLCASSNLLSYEQYFGPGTRLTVT.

The rearrangement links TRBV7-2 to TRBJ1-6; D not resolved. CDR1 and CDR2 (germline): SGHTA, FQGNSA. The CDR3 runs 13 residues. The ends were cut back, 5 bases at V and 7 bases at J, with 9 bases in the middle. The CDR3 nucleotides are TGTGCCAGCAGCCCCCGCGGGAATTCACCCCTCCACTTT. This sequence encodes CASSPRGNSPLHF.

This clone was recorded once. The chain joins TRBV6-6 to TRBJ2-7, with a possible D match to TRBD1 (6 bases). This CDR3 is built from 14 residues. Germline CDR1 and CDR2: MNHNY and SVGAGI (reference sequence). Trimming removed 2 bases at V and 1 base at J, with 9 bases between. CDR3 DNA: TGTGCCAGCAGTTACCCAGACAGGTCCTACGAGCAGTACTTC. Translated: CASSYPDRSYEQYF.

The chain links TRBV9 to TRBJ2-7, with TRBD1 as a possible D gene (5 bases). Trimming cost V 3 bases and J 6 bases, with 16 bases left between them. CDR3 length: 14 residues. CDR1 is SGDLS, CDR2 YYNGEE, per germline. Written as DNA, the CDR3 is TGTGCCAGCAGCGCCACAGGTATCGGCTCCGAGCAGTACTTC. This sequence encodes CASSATGIGSEQYF.

This clone ranks as medium-sized. This chain links TRBV5-4 with TRBJ2-3; 12 bases fit TRBD2. V gave up 3 bases and J gave up 6 bases; unmatched junction bases: 8. Germline lookup yields CDR1 SGHNT and CDR2 YYREEE (reference sequence). This CDR3 has 16 residues. The CDR3 reads CASSSLAGGPSDTQYF. CDR3 DNA sequence: TGTGCCAGCAGCTCTCTAGCGGGGGGGCCCTCGGATACGCAGTATTTT.

This clone was observed a handful of times. This chain uses TRBV6-1 with TRBJ2-7; D unclear. Trimming took 1 base from V and 6 from J, leaving 10 bases between them. The CDR3 is 13 amino acids. The germline V gene has CDR1 MNHNS and CDR2 SASEGT. CDR3 coding DNA: TGTGCCAGCAGTGAAGGTCTCGGCGGCGAGCAGTACTTC. Its translation: CASSEGLGGEQYF.

This rearrangement joins TRBV19 to TRBJ1-1, with D uncertain. CDR1 and CDR2 from the germline V gene are LNHDA and SQIVND (reference sequence). The CDR3 totals 14 residues. Trimming shortened V by 7 bases and J by 4 bases, and 16 bases separated the two germline ends. DNA for the CDR3: TGTGCCAGTACCCCCCAGGCCGCAACCACTGAAGCTTTCTTT. As protein: CASTPQAATTEAFF. Together with reference TRBV19 and TRBJ1-1, the CDR3 gives the full variable domain: DGGITQSPKYLFRKEGQNVTLSCEQNLNHDAMYWYRQDPGQGLRLIYYSQIVNDFQKGDIAEGYSVSREKKESFPLTVTSAQKNPTAFYLCASTPQAATTEAFFGQGTRLTVV.

This clone has a single count. The chain joins TRBV29-1 to TRBJ1-3; no clear D. CDR1 and CDR2 (germline): SQVTM, ANQGSEA. This CDR3 is 13 amino acids long. V dropped 3 bases and J dropped 3 bases, with 9 bases sitting between them. CDR3 loop: CSVEEGYGNTIYF. CDR3 sequence (DNA): TGCAGCGTTGAGGAGGGCTATGGAAACACCATATATTTT.

The chain recombines TRBV7-9 with TRBJ1-2; D is perhaps TRBD1 (5 bases). Germline assignment: CDR1 SEHNR and CDR2 FQNEAQ (reference sequence). V lost 5 bases and J lost 3, with 16 bases in between. This CDR3 is built from 15 residues. The CDR3 region is CASSTWDLDDYGYTF. CDR3 coding DNA: TGTGCCAGCAGCACCTGGGACTTGGATGACTATGGCTACACCTTC.

The CDR3, as DNA: TGTGCCAGCAGCTTTTGGGCAGGGGGAAATGAGCAGTTCTTC. It translates to CASSFWAGGNEQFF. J is TRBJ2-1 and V is TRBV9; 7 bases are shared with TRBD1. With 4 bases clipped from V and 7 bases from J, the junction kept 8 bases outside the gene matches. From germline, CDR1 is SGDLS and CDR2 YYNGEE. CDR3 size: 14 residues.

This chain uses TRBV27 with TRBJ2-7, with D perhaps matching TRBD1 (6 bases). V lost 4 bases, J lost 5 bases, and 12 bases lay in between. This CDR3 comprises 13 residues. CDR1 is MNHEY and CDR2 is SMNVEV in the germline V gene (reference sequence). The CDR3 DNA reads TGTGCCAGCAGTTGGGGCAGGGGCCACGAGCAGTACTTC. Residues: CASSWGRGHEQYF.

This rearrangement joins TRBV9 to TRBJ2-2, with D maybe TRBD1 (6 bases). Trimming stripped 0 bases from V and 4 bases from J, with 7 bases between. CDR3 length: 14 residues. Looked up from germline, CDR1 is SGDLS and CDR2 is YYNGEE. CDR3 sequence reads: CASSVVRGTGELFF. Here the CDR3 DNA reads TGTGCCAGCAGCGTAGTCAGGGGCACCGGGGAGCTGTTTTTT.

The gene calls are TRBV4-3 and TRBJ2-3; 7 bases are a match to TRBD2. CDR1 is LGHNA and CDR2 is YSLEER in the germline V gene. V shed 4 bases, J shed 2 bases, and the junction held 12 bases outside the gene matches. The CDR3 has 17 residues. This CDR3 reads CASSPAPGGGPTDTQYF. Written as DNA, the CDR3 is TGCGCCAGCAGCCCCGCTCCTGGCGGGGGACCCACAGATACGCAGTATTTT.

The chain joins TRBV6-5 to TRBJ1-6; TRBD1 agrees at 9 bases. The CDR3 has 14 amino acids. Germline loops: CDR1 MNHEY, CDR2 SVGAGI. After removal of 6 bases from V and 7 bases from J, the junction contained 4 bases not matched to a gene. The CDR3 sequence: CASSHRGRNSPLHF. The CDR3 DNA follows: TGTGCCAGCAGCCACAGGGGGCGGAATTCACCCCTCCACTTT.

This rearrangement joins TRBV6-6 to TRBJ2-1; D is unresolved. The CDR3 loop spans 11 amino acids. V lost 5 bases and J lost 9, with 8 bases in between. Per the germline V gene, CDR1 is MNHNY and CDR2 is SVGAGI (reference sequence). CDR3 in amino acids: CASSVSPEQFF. Here the CDR3 DNA reads TGTGCCAGCAGTGTCTCCCCTGAGCAGTTCTTC.

This chain joins TRBV29-1 and TRBJ2-5, with 8 bases fitting TRBD2. Germline V CDR1 and CDR2: SQVTM, ANQGSEA. V was pared by 6 bases and J by 0 bases, with 9 bases of the junction left unmatched. There are 15 residues in the CDR3. Written as DNA, the CDR3 is TGCAGCGTAGGAAGAACGGGGGGGCACCAAGAGACCCAGTACTTC. It encodes CSVGRTGGHQETQYF.

V usage is TRBV27 and J usage is TRBJ1-2; 8 nucleotides match TRBD1. The germline V gene encodes CDR1 MNHEY and CDR2 SMNVEV (reference sequence). V was clipped by 7 bases and J by 4 bases; unmatched bases: 8. This CDR3 has 14 amino acids. In DNA form, the CDR3 reads TGTGCCAGCAAGGGTGCAGGGGGCGGCTATGGCTACACCTTC. This codes for CASKGAGGGYGYTF.

The chain combines TRBV7-2 with TRBJ2-7; a possible D gene is TRBD1 (6 bases). V was clipped by 1 base and J by 2 bases, with 18 bases between them. This CDR3 has 17 amino acids. Germline V CDR1 and CDR2: SGHTA, FQGNSA. Here the CDR3 reads CASSLDRVRVGAYEQYF. CDR3 in DNA: TGTGCCAGCAGCTTAGACAGGGTCAGGGTAGGGGCCTACGAGCAGTACTTC. The full variable domain, its missing parts supplied by reference TRBV7-2 and TRBJ2-7, is GAGVSQSPSNKVTEKGKDVELRCDPISGHTALYWYRQSLGQGLEFLIYFQGNSAPDKSGLPSDRFSAERTGGSVSTLTIQRTQQEDSAVYLCASSLDRVRVGAYEQYFGPGTRLTVT.

The chain links TRBV7-8 to TRBJ1-1; maybe TRBD1 (6 bases). Germline loops: CDR1 SGHVS, CDR2 FQNEAQ. V was clipped by 5 bases and J by 8 bases, with 9 bases between them. The CDR3 sequence is 11 residues long. CDR3 bases: TGTGCCAGCAGCGCCGACAGGGAAGCTTTCTTT. The encoded protein is CASSADREAFF.

V usage is TRBV2 and J usage is TRBJ2-5, with 8 bases identical to TRBD2. V dropped 0 bases and J dropped 4; count of bases not matched to a gene: 16. In germline, CDR1 is SNHLY, CDR2 FYNNEI. The CDR3 runs to 19 residues. The CDR3, as DNA: TGTGCCAGCAGTGAAGCCGCGGGGGGTATTTTTTGGGTTGTAGAGACCCAGTACTTC. Its translation: CASSEAAGGIFWVVETQYF. The whole variable domain, remainder taken from reference TRBV2 and TRBJ2-5, is EPEVTQTPSHQVTQMGQEVILRCVPISNHLYFYWYRQILGQKVEFLVSFYNNEISEKSEIFDDQFSVERPDGSNFTLKIRSTKLEDSAMYFCASSEAAGGIFWVVETQYFGPGTRLLVL.

This chain uses TRBV13 with TRBJ2-7; TRBD2 matches at 11 bases. V was pared by 5 bases and J by 1 base, with 16 bases of the junction left unmatched. The germline CDR1 and CDR2 sequences are PRHDT and FYEKMQ (reference sequence). This CDR3 is 19 amino acids long. The chain's CDR3 is CASSRSLLAGETASYEQYF. As DNA, the CDR3 is TGTGCCAGCAGCCGCTCGCTACTAGCGGGAGAGACAGCATCCTACGAGCAGTACTTC. Together with reference TRBV13 and TRBJ2-7, the CDR3 gives the full variable domain: AAGVIQSPRHLIKEKRETATLKCYPIPRHDTVYWYQQGPGQDPQFLISFYEKMQSDKGSIPDRFSAQQFSDYHSELNMSSLELGDSALYFCASSRSLLAGETASYEQYFGPGTRLTVT.

The CDR3 sequence is CASSPDSGYEQYF. The CDR3 coding sequence is TGTGCCAGCAGCCCGGACAGCGGCTACGAGCAGTACTTC. The rearrangement links TRBV5-4 to TRBJ2-7; D may be TRBD1 (6 bases). CDR3 length: 13 residues. The germline V gene encodes CDR1 SGHNT and CDR2 YYREEE (reference sequence). V shed 4 bases and J shed 3 bases, with 11 bases lying between them.